This T cell receptor beta chain was captured in a study of T cell changes during pregnancy in multiple sclerosis. Trimming cost V 0 bases and J 3 bases; bases outside gene matches: 7. This CDR3 region has 16 residues. The germline V gene has CDR1 SGHRS and CDR2 YFSETQ. This clone appeared a single time. TCRdb's copy holds only in-frame clones and misses some; the assay was immunoSEQ multiplex PCR. The sample yields some 49,000 clones, 90% seen once. The sample consisted of peripheral blood, taken after pregnancy. The clonotype originates from a female donor in good health, enrolled as a control in a pregnancy study. This chain joins TRBV5-1 and TRBJ1-2; 8 bases fit TRBD1. The CDR3 protein is CASSLVAGGSDYGYTF. CDR3 DNA: TGCGCCAGCAGCTTGGTGGCAGGGGGCAGTGACTATGGCTACACCTTC.